This passage covers 15 T cell receptor beta chains from one sample sequenced in a study of tumor-infiltrating lymphocytes in primary liver carcinoma. The researchers produced TCR beta cDNA from roughly 500 ng total RNA with a constant-region primer. ARM-PCR was slightly modified, and three nested multiplex PCR rounds with it gave rise to the TCR beta libraries. Use of TRBV1-TRBV30 forward primers with a C-beta reverse primer characterized the first two PCR rounds, which lasted 10 cycles each. TCRdb re-called the multiplex PCR reads through MiXCR, storing one row per CDR3 protein. The sample has approximately 330,000 distinct CDR3 sequences; almost 65% are singletons. Unsorted whole blood yielded the blood RNA, and germline DNA was also extracted. The sample was peripheral blood. Receptors originate from a man aged 40-49 years with primary liver carcinoma and hepatitis B virus infection.

This clonotype has more than one count but fewer than ten. The chain joins TRBV14 to TRBJ1-4; D is possibly TRBD1 (6 bases). The CDR3 has 17 amino acids. V was cut by 2 bases and J by 6 bases, with 19 bases left in between. Germline V gene sequence: CDR1 SGHDN, CDR2 FVKESK. CDR3 sequence: CASSQPHQGWVHEKLFF. The CDR3 DNA sequence: TGTGCCAGCAGCCAACCTCACCAGGGGTGGGTGCATGAAAAACTGTTTTTT.

The genes are TRBV5-4 and TRBJ2-7; 9 bases fit TRBD2. This CDR3 is built from 15 residues. Trimming took 1 base from V and 3 from J; bases not matched to a gene: 5. Germline V lookup: CDR1 SGHNT, CDR2 YYREEE (reference sequence). CDR3 DNA: TGTGCCAGCAGCTTGAGTGGCGGGAGGGTCTACGAGCAGTACTTC. It codes for CASSLSGGRVYEQYF.

This clonotype was observed a handful of times. This sequence joins TRBV28 and TRBJ2-5, with TRBD1 matching 11 bases. V was clipped by 5 bases and J by 4 bases; unmatched bases: 3. The CDR3 is 14 residues long. Germline V gives CDR1 MDHEN, CDR2 SYDVKM. The CDR3 is CASSRTGGIETQYF. The CDR3 DNA reads TGTGCCAGCAGTCGGACAGGGGGCATAGAGACCCAGTACTTC.

Worth noting for this clonotype: One junction end disagrees with the germline gene, perhaps due to a read error. The chain has TRBV6-1 and TRBJ2-7; D is unresolved. The CDR3 has 12 amino acids. Looked up from germline, CDR1 is MNHNS and CDR2 is SASEGT. The chain's CDR3 is CASSVNDYEQYF. The CDR3 DNA reads as TGTGCCAGTAGTGTTAATGATTACGAGCAGTACTTC.

The chain combines TRBV20-1 with TRBJ1-2; no clear D. Trimming took 5 bases from V and 6 from J, leaving 22 bases between them. This CDR3 contains 15 residues. CDR1 is DFQATT, CDR2 SNEGSKA, per germline (reference sequence). This chain's CDR3 is CSAPKDGRVRDGYTF. The DNA of the CDR3 is TGCAGTGCTCCCAAGGATGGGAGGGTTCGCGATGGCTACACCTTC.

On this clonotype itself: This clone may be a read error of a much larger clone one base away. The chain employs TRBV12-3 or TRBV12-4 and TRBJ1-2, with D uncertain. V gave up 7 bases and J gave up 2 bases, with 14 bases separating them. The CDR3 extends over 14 amino acids. As DNA, the CDR3 is TGTGCCAGCATGGCCGGAGCATCCAACTATGGCTACACCTTC. Its protein product is CASMAGASNYGYTF.

With respect to this clonotype: Sequence at one end of the junction differs from germline and may be a read error. The V and J genes are TRBV11-2 and TRBJ2-7; D possibly corresponds to TRBD1 (6 bases). The germline gives CDR1 SGHAT, CDR2 FQNNGV. The CDR3 is 18 amino acids. CDR3: CASSIIEGVSYPTYEQYF. The CDR3 bases are TGTGCTAGCAGCATAATAGAGGGGGTCTCGTATCCCACCTACGAGCAGTACTTC.

This sequence joins TRBV5-6 and TRBJ1-3; 7 bases are a match to TRBD1. Germline trimming cut 9 bases from V and 4 bases from J; bases unmatched to any gene: 13. Per the germline V gene, CDR1 is SGHDT and CDR2 is YYEEEE. This CDR3 is 15 amino acids long. As DNA, the CDR3 is TGTGCCAACACCCTAACAGGGGAAACCGGAAACACCATATATTTT. Protein sequence: CANTLTGETGNTIYF.

A note on this clonotype: An end of the junction differs from the germline gene, which may be a read error. V gene TRBV11-2 combines with J gene TRBJ2-1; 10 nucleotides line up with TRBD2. Germline V lookup: CDR1 SGHAT, CDR2 FQNNGV. The CDR3 contains 16 residues. This CDR3 reads CASSIARTSGFNEEFF. CDR3 sequence (DNA): TGTGCCAGCAGCATAGCCCGGACTAGCGGCTTCAATGAGGAGTTCTTC.

Points on this clonotype: One junction end disagrees with the germline gene, perhaps due to a read error. The genes are TRBV12-3 or TRBV12-4 and TRBJ2-2; 8 bases match TRBD2. This CDR3 has 18 amino acids. CDR3 nucleotides: TGTGCCAGCTGTTTACTCCGGGGGGGGACTCTGAACACCGGGGAGCTGTTTTTT. Translated: CASCLLRGGTLNTGELFF.

The chain is built from TRBV11-2 and TRBJ1-1; no reliable D call. Deletions cut 8 bases from V and 2 bases from J, with 21 bases between. In germline, CDR1 is SGHAT, CDR2 FQNNGV. This CDR3 has 16 residues. The CDR3, as DNA: TGTGCCAGCGGCCACTCAGCGGTTGTATTCAACACTGAAGCTTTCTTT. This codes for CASGHSAVVFNTEAFF. The full variable domain, rest sourced from reference TRBV11-2 and TRBJ1-1, is EAGVAQSPRYKIIEKRQSVAFWCNPISGHATLYWYQQILGQGPKLLIQFQNNGVVDDSQLPKDRFSAERLKGVDSTLKIQPAKLEDSAVYLCASGHSAVVFNTEAFFGQGTRLTVV.

This clonotype has more than one count but fewer than ten. The junction does not match germline at one end; this may be a read error. The chain links TRBV4-2 to TRBJ2-7, with a possible D match to TRBD1 (5 bases). The CDR3 sequence is 17 residues long. Germline CDR1 LGHNA, CDR2 YNFKEQ. CDR3 residues: CASSLVGQGYSPYEQHF. As DNA, the CDR3 is TGTGCCAGCAGCTTAGTGGGGCAGGGTTATTCGCCTTACGAGCAGCACTTC.

As for this clonotype: A much more abundant neighbour one base away suggests this may be a read error. This sequence joins TRBV12-3 or TRBV12-4 and TRBJ1-1; D not certain. V lost 5 bases, J lost 2 bases, and 3 bases lay in between. The CDR3 runs to 11 residues. As DNA, the CDR3 is TGTGCCAGCAGTATCAACACTGAAGCTTTCTTT. This gives the protein CASSINTEAFF.

Concerning this clonotype: This may stem from a read error, because a much larger clone lies one nucleotide away. DNA of the CDR3: TGTGCCATCAGTGAGTTAACAGATCAGCCCCAGCATTTT. Translated: CAISELTDQPQHF. The rearrangement links TRBV10-3 to TRBJ1-5; no clear D gene. V lost 1 base and J lost 5, with 6 bases in between. CDR3 length: 13 amino acids. Germline V CDR1 and CDR2: ENHRY, SYGVKD.

The CDR3 loop is CASSWGRGLVRPQHF. CDR3 coding DNA: TGTGCCAGCAGTTGGGGCAGGGGGCTAGTTCGGCCCCAGCATTTT. The V and J genes are TRBV12-3 or TRBV12-4 and TRBJ1-5; 8 bases fit TRBD1. V shed 4 bases and J 9 bases; nucleotides not matched to a gene: 11. CDR3 length: 15 amino acids.